This TCR beta chain was retrieved from a study of regulatory dendritic cells for organ transplantation. Study observations and caveats: The most alloreactive TCR clonotypes were found in resting memory CD8+ cells. Naive T cells showed high diversity, memory cells less, memory CD8+ least. Between individuals, the alloreactive memory CD8+ T cell pool differed considerably. Memory CD8+ clonal expansion seemed more limited with regulatory than mature dendritic cells.

The assay was immunoSEQ multiplex PCR, and TCRdb's table has in-frame clones only and misses some. This sample yields 20,000 to 25,000 clones, of which 74% are seen a single time; roughly 0.9% belongs to the top ten. This clone has just a few counts. What it binds is not known. The germline V gene encodes CDR1 SQVTM and CDR2 ANQGSEA. The CDR3 runs to 14 residues. The ends were cut back, 7 bases at V and 6 bases at J, with 22 bases in the middle. Sequencing was done on a sample of memory CD4+ T cells from blood. This sample's subset: CD45RO+ memory T cells. The chain links TRBV29-1 to TRBJ2-7, with D possibly matching TRBD1 (6 bases). The receptor was derived from a human donor in good health. CDR3 nucleotides: TGCAGCGCCCAGGGTTCAGGGGCTGGGGTCGAGCAGTACTTC. Translation gives CSAQGSGAGVEQYF.